Reported below is one T cell receptor (beta chain). No antigen is known for it. There are no base qualities to consult, and no much larger clone falls within one base. The library was generated by the immunoSEQ multiplex PCR assay. In its TCRdb copy, this immuneACCESS table keeps in-frame sequences only and misses some clones. Where compared with another copy, unresolved V genes explain less than half of these, and the others have no known cause. The sample contains approximately 66,000 clones, roughly 92% of them found a single time. The ten most abundant clones make up around 2% of the sample. The CDR3 runs 14 residues from the cysteine to the phenylalanine. CDR3 DNA only is kept here, 42 bases in frame from base 1. From the germline V gene (reference sequence), CDR1 is LNHNV and CDR2 is YYDKDF. Trimmed from V: 0 bases; trimmed from J: 5 bases; junction bases lacking a gene match: 4. The sample comes from a study of T cell changes during pregnancy in multiple sclerosis (dated by TCRdb to about 2019). In terms of the full investigation: In women with multiple sclerosis, the researchers looked at how the T cell repertoire shifted as pregnancy progressed.

This material consisted of peripheral blood, taken in the third trimester of pregnancy. The chain joins TRBV15 to TRBJ2-7, with 7 middle bases fitting TRBD1. The clonotype originates from a female donor in good health, enrolled as a control in a pregnancy study. CDR3 loop: CATSRDKGAHEQYF. In nucleotide form, the sequence is TGTGCCACCAGCAGAGATAAGGGGGCCCACGAGCAGTACTTC. The full variable domain, completed from the reference TRBV15 and TRBJ2-7 proteins outside the CDR3, reads DAMVIQNPRYQVTQFGKPVTLSCSQTLNHNVMYWYQQKSSQAPKLLFHYYDKDFNNEADTPDNFQSRRPNTSFCFLDIRSPGLGDTAMYLCATSRDKGAHEQYFGPGTRLTVT.